The sequence of this T cell receptor beta chain was determined in a study of radiation and T cells in renal cell carcinoma. The study's findings and limits: Pretreatment tumor biopsies were lacking, so baseline clonotypes are unknown.

The J segment lost 3 bases and the V segment lost 3 bases, leaving 12 bases of the junction unmatched. The germline V gene encodes CDR1 LNHDA and CDR2 SQIVND (reference sequence). The CDR3 has 17 residues. The table came from immunoSEQ multiplex PCR; TCRdb's copy has only in-frame clones and leaves some out. Found here are 150,000 to 200,000 clones, roughly 90% of them singletons; the top ten hold around 11%. The time point here: blood 4 weeks post-SBRT, at nephrectomy. Stated treatment: 15 Gy SBRT to primary tumor, nephrectomy 4 weeks later. Nephrectomy followed 15 Gy stereotactic body radiation by 4 weeks. About this clone itself: What it recognizes is unknown.

The sequence came from a woman between 45 and 60 years old with renal cell carcinoma. This rearrangement joins TRBV19 to TRBJ2-5; TRBD1 aligns across 8 bases. The specimen was blood, collected from a patient whose treatment included radiotherapy and nephrectomy. The CDR3 sequence is CASSIRGPGDSEETQYF. DNA of the CDR3: TGTGCCAGTAGTATCAGGGGGCCGGGGGATTCGGAAGAGACCCAGTACTTC.